The rows below give T cell receptor beta chains drawn from one sample of a study of cytomegalovirus exposure and HLA in healthy donors. Assay used: immunoSEQ multiplex PCR; TCRdb lists only in-frame clones, some missing. The table has roughly 150,000 clones, roughly 77% seen once. Sample: PBMCs. The source of these receptors is a male donor in good health and CMV-seronegative. Each CDR3 is given with its conserved first and last residue. Fields, in order: J gene, D gene, clone size, V gene, CDR3 DNA, CDR3 protein. D genes are given only for firm matches. The size of a clone is reported for some rows only, either as once, few or many, or as a class for expanded clones.

J gene: TRBJ2-3; D gene: TRBD2; clone size: .; V gene: TRBV5-1; CDR3 DNA: TGCGCCAGCAGCTTGGAACTAGCGGCAGATCTTGGGACGCAGTATTTT; CDR3 protein: CASSLELAADLGTQYF
J gene: TRBJ2-3; D gene: .; clone size: .; V gene: TRBV6-4; CDR3 DNA: TGTGCCAGCAGTGACCTGGGGGGTAGCACAGATACGCAGTATTTT; CDR3 protein: CASSDLGGSTDTQYF
J gene: TRBJ2-1; D gene: .; clone size: .; V gene: TRBV7-6; CDR3 DNA: TGTGCCAGCAGCCCTGATAAGGGGGACAATGAGCAGTTCTTC; CDR3 protein: CASSPDKGDNEQFF
J gene: TRBJ2-7; D gene: TRBD1; clone size: .; V gene: TRBV27; CDR3 DNA: TGTGCCAGCAGTTTGGGGACAGCTACACTCCGGTTCTACGAGCAGTACTTC; CDR3 protein: CASSLGTATLRFYEQYF
J gene: TRBJ1-4; D gene: .; clone size: .; V gene: TRBV7-6; CDR3 DNA: TGTGCCAGCAGCTTGAATTCTAACGGGGAAGAAAAACTGTTTTTT; CDR3 protein: CASSLNSNGEEKLFF
J gene: TRBJ2-7; D gene: TRBD1; clone size: .; V gene: TRBV6-1; CDR3 DNA: TGTGCCAGCAGTGGACAGGGTACGGGCGAGCAGTACTTC; CDR3 protein: CASSGQGTGEQYF
J gene: TRBJ2-7; D gene: TRBD1; clone size: .; V gene: TRBV14; CDR3 DNA: TGTGCCAGCCGGGGGACAGGCTCCTACGAGCAGTACTTC; CDR3 protein: CASRGTGSYEQYF
J gene: TRBJ2-2; D gene: .; clone size: .; V gene: TRBV2; CDR3 DNA: TGTGCCAGCAGGGAGTTAATGAACACCGGGGAGCTGTTTTTT; CDR3 protein: CASRELMNTGELFF
J gene: TRBJ2-1; D gene: TRBD2; clone size: once; V gene: TRBV5-6; CDR3 DNA: TGTGCCAGCAGCAAGGTAGCCGCGGGGGACAATGAGCAGTTCTTC; CDR3 protein: CASSKVAAGDNEQFF
J gene: TRBJ1-5; D gene: TRBD1; clone size: .; V gene: TRBV29-1; CDR3 DNA: TGCAGCGTTTCAACAGGGGCCGGCAATCAGCCCCAGCATTTT; CDR3 protein: CSVSTGAGNQPQHF
J gene: TRBJ2-1; D gene: .; clone size: few; V gene: TRBV7-9; CDR3 DNA: TGTTCCAGCAGCATGGGACTTAGCTCCTACAATGAGCAGTTCTTC; CDR3 protein: CSSSMGLSSYNEQFF
J gene: TRBJ1-1; D gene: .; clone size: .; V gene: TRBV5-1; CDR3 DNA: TGCGCCAGCAGCCTGGACAGTATGAACACTGAAGCTTTCTTT; CDR3 protein: CASSLDSMNTEAFF
J gene: TRBJ1-5; D gene: TRBD1; clone size: few; V gene: TRBV4-1; CDR3 DNA: TGCGCCAGCAGCCAGAAGGGACAGCACAGTGATCAGCCCCAGCATTTT; CDR3 protein: CASSQKGQHSDQPQHF
J gene: TRBJ1-2; D gene: TRBD1; clone size: few; V gene: TRBV4-2; CDR3 DNA: TGTGCCAGCAGCCCTAGCCCGGACAGGCGACTGGGCTACACCTTC; CDR3 protein: CASSPSPDRRLGYTF
J gene: TRBJ2-3; D gene: TRBD2; clone size: .; V gene: TRBV7-3; CDR3 DNA: TGTGCCAGCAGCTTAACTCTGGCGGGAGGTTCAGATACGCAGTATTTT; CDR3 protein: CASSLTLAGGSDTQYF
J gene: TRBJ2-1; D gene: TRBD2; clone size: .; V gene: TRBV4-2; CDR3 DNA: TGTGCCAGCAGCCTCCCGGGGGGCAATGAGCAGTTCTTC; CDR3 protein: CASSLPGGNEQFF
J gene: TRBJ2-7; D gene: TRBD2; clone size: .; V gene: TRBV5-1; CDR3 DNA: TGCGCCAGCAGCCAGGGACTAGCGGCCTACGAGCAGTACTTC; CDR3 protein: CASSQGLAAYEQYF
J gene: TRBJ2-2; D gene: TRBD1; clone size: .; V gene: TRBV9; CDR3 DNA: TGTGCCAGCAGCGTTGGGACAGGCAAGACCGGGGAGCTGTTTTTT; CDR3 protein: CASSVGTGKTGELFF
J gene: TRBJ1-2; D gene: TRBD1; clone size: .; V gene: TRBV14; CDR3 DNA: TGTGCCAGCAGCCCTCCCGGGACAGGGTTTTCCTATGGCTACACCTTC; CDR3 protein: CASSPPGTGFSYGYTF
J gene: TRBJ2-5; D gene: TRBD2; clone size: .; V gene: TRBV11-1; CDR3 DNA: TGTGCCAGCAGCTTAGGAGGTATTAGCGGGAGATTGGAAGAGACCCAGTACTTC; CDR3 protein: CASSLGGISGRLEETQYF
J gene: TRBJ2-2; D gene: TRBD1; clone size: .; V gene: TRBV4-3; CDR3 DNA: TGCGCCAGCAGCCAGTCGGACAGGGGATTCAGTTTTACCGGGGAGCTGTTTTTT; CDR3 protein: CASSQSDRGFSFTGELFF
J gene: TRBJ1-4; D gene: .; clone size: .; V gene: TRBV6-5; CDR3 DNA: TGTGCCAGCAGTTACTCGATGCTAGGGGCTAATGAAAAACTGTTTTTT; CDR3 protein: CASSYSMLGANEKLFF
J gene: TRBJ2-1; D gene: .; clone size: .; V gene: TRBV4-1; CDR3 DNA: TGCGCCAGCAGCCAGGGACTTTACAATGAGCAGTTCTTC; CDR3 protein: CASSQGLYNEQFF
J gene: TRBJ2-7; D gene: TRBD2; clone size: .; V gene: TRBV15; CDR3 DNA: TGTGCCACCAGCAGAGGTAGCGGGGGCTACGAGCAGTACTTC; CDR3 protein: CATSRGSGGYEQYF
J gene: TRBJ1-1; D gene: TRBD1; clone size: .; V gene: TRBV7-6; CDR3 DNA: TGTGCCAGCAGCTCCCCCAGGACAGGGACGGACACTGAAGCTTTCTTT; CDR3 protein: CASSSPRTGTDTEAFF
J gene: TRBJ2-7; D gene: TRBD1; clone size: .; V gene: TRBV12-5; CDR3 DNA: TGTGCTAGTGGAACCGGGACAGGGGGCTCCTACGAGCAGTACTTC; CDR3 protein: CASGTGTGGSYEQYF
J gene: TRBJ2-5; D gene: .; clone size: .; V gene: TRBV18; CDR3 DNA: TGTGCCAGCTCACCACCCGGCAGGGTAGAAGAGACCCAGTACTTC; CDR3 protein: CASSPPGRVEETQYF
J gene: TRBJ1-1; D gene: .; clone size: few; V gene: TRBV2; CDR3 DNA: TGTGCCAGCAGTGTTGAGGGCCCCGAAGCTTTCTTT; CDR3 protein: CASSVEGPEAFF
J gene: TRBJ2-7; D gene: .; clone size: .; V gene: TRBV19; CDR3 DNA: TGTGCCAGTAGTATAAAAAGGAGGATTGGAGGTTCCTACGAGCAGTACTTC; CDR3 protein: CASSIKRRIGGSYEQYF
J gene: TRBJ1-2; D gene: TRBD1; clone size: .; V gene: TRBV7-2; CDR3 DNA: TGTGCCAGCAGCTTAGCGTCGGGACAGGGCAACTATGGCTACACCTTC; CDR3 protein: CASSLASGQGNYGYTF